This paragraph reports one TCR beta chain. This record comes from a study of shared clonotypes between healthy human individuals. Study-wide context: Aged between 18 and 49, the donors were a couple of women and three men. Each donor's CD8 memory used one plate, CD8 naive two, each CD4 subset three.

A 200 ng quantity of DNA, tens of thousands of T cell genomes, went into the sorted-subset replicate PCRs. The protocol was immunoSEQ multiplex PCR, while the TCRdb copy is restricted to in-frame clones and leaves out a portion. The repertoire consists of 600,000 or so clones, with 95% to 98% occurring once and the leading ten covering 0.3%. Germline values: CDR1 SQVTM, CDR2 ANQGSEA. CDR3 length: 13 amino acids. Trimming removed 3 bases from V and 10 bases from J; junction bases left unmatched: 11. Terminally differentiated effector memory CD45RA+ cells were left out of the naive CD8 fraction, which was CD45RO-negative and positively selected for CCR7.

The rearrangement uses TRBV29-1 and TRBJ2-5; 7 bases are shared with TRBD1. Sequenced: naive CD8+ T cells sorted from blood. The origin of this receptor is a man under 40 in good health. DNA for the CDR3: TGCAGCGTTGAGGGACAGCATTTTTGGGACCAGTACTTC. Its protein product is CSVEGQHFWDQYF.